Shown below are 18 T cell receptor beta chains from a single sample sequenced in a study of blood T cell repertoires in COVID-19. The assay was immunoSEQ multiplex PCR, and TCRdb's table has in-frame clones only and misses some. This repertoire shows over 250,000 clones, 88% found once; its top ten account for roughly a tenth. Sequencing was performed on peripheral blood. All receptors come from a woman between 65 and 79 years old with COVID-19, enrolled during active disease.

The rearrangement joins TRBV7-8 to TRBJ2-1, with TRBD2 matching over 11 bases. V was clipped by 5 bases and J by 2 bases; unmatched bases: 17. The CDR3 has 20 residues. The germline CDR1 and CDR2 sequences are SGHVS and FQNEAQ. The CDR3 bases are TGTGCCAGCAGCCGCCGGGAAATAGCGGGAGGGTCTGTGACCTACAATGAGCAGTTCTTC. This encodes CASSRREIAGGSVTYNEQFF.

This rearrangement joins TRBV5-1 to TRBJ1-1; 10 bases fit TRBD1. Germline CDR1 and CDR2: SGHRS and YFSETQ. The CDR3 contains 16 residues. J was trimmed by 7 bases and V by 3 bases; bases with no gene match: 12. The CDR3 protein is CASSSWTGGLIGEAFF. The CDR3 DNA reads TGCGCCAGCAGCTCCTGGACAGGGGGACTAATCGGTGAAGCTTTCTTT.

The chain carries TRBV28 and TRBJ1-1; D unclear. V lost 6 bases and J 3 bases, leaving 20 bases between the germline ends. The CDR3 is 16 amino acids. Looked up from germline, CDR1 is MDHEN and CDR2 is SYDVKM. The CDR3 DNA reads TGTGCCAGCAGGGTCTTCGCAGGCAGTGGTGACACTGAAGCTTTCTTT. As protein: CASRVFAGSGDTEAFF.

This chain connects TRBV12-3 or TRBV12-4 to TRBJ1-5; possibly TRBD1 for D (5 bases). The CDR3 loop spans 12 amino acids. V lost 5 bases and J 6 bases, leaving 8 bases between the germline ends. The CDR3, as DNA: TGTGCCAGCAGTCCAGGGTTTCAGCCCCAGCATTTT. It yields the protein CASSPGFQPQHF.

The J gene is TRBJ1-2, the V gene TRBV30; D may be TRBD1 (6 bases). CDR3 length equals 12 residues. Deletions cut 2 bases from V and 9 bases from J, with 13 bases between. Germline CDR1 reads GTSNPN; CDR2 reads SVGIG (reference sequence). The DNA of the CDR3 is TGTGCCTGGAGTTCAGGGGAAGGGAGCTACACCTTC. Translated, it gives CAWSSGEGSYTF.

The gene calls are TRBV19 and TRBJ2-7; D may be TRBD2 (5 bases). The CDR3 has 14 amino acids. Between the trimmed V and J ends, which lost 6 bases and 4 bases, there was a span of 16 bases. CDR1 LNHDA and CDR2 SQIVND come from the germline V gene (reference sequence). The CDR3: CASSRVEAHYEQYF. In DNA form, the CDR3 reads TGTGCCAGTAGCCGAGTGGAGGCCCATTACGAGCAGTACTTC.

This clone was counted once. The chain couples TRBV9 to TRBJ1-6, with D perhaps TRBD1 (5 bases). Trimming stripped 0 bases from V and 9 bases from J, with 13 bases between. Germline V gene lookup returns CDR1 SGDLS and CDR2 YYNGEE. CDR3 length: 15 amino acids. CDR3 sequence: CASSVATGGTSPLHF. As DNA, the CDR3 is TGTGCCAGCAGCGTAGCTACGGGGGGTACTTCACCCCTCCACTTT.

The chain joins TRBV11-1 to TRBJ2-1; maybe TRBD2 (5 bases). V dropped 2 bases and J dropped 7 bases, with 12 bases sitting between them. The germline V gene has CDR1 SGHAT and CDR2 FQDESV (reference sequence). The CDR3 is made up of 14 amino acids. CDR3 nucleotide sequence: TGTGCCAGCAGCTTACCAGGAGGCCGGAATGAGCAGTTCTTC. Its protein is CASSLPGGRNEQFF.

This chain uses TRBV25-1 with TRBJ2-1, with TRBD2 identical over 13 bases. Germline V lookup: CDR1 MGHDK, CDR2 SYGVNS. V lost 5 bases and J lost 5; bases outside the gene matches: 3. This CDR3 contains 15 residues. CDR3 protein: CASSKLAGGDNEQFF. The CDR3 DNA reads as TGTGCCAGCAGTAAACTAGCGGGAGGGGACAATGAGCAGTTCTTC.

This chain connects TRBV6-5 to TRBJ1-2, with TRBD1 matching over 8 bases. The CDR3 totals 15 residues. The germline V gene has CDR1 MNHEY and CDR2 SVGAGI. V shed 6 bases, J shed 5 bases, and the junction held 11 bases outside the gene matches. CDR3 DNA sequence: TGTGCCAGCAGCACATTCCCAGGGGGCGCTTATGGCTACACCTTC. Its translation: CASSTFPGGAYGYTF.

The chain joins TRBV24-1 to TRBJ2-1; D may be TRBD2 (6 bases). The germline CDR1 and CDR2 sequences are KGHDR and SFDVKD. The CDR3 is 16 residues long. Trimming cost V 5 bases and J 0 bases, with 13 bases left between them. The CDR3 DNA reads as TGTGCCACCAGTGGGGCTAGCGTTAGCTCCTACAATGAGCAGTTCTTC. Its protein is CATSGASVSSYNEQFF.

This CDR3 reads CASAGGSGNTIYF. CDR3 sequence (DNA): TGTGCCAGCGCAGGGGGCTCTGGAAACACCATATATTTT. The chain has TRBV2 and TRBJ1-3; 7 bases align to TRBD1. Trimming took 8 bases from V and 0 from J; bases not matched to a gene: 1. Germline loops: CDR1 SNHLY, CDR2 FYNNEI. The CDR3 contains 13 residues.

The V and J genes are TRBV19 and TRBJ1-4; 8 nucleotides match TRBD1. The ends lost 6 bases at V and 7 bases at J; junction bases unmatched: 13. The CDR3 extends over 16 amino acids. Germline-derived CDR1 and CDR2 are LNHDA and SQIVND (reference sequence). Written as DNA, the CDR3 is TGTGCCAGTAGGATAATTTCGACAGGGGATAGTGAAAAACTGTTTTTT. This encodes CASRIISTGDSEKLFF.

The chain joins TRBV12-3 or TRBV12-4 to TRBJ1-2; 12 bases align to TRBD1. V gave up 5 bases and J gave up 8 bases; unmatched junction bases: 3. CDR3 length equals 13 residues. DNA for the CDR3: TGTGCCAGCAGTCCGGGACAGGGGGCCGGCTACACCTTC. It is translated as CASSPGQGAGYTF.

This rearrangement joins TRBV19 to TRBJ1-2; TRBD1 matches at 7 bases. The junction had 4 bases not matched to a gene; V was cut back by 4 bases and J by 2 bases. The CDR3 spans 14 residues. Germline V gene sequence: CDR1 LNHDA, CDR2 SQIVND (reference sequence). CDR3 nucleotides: TGTGCCAGTAGTAGTGGCAGGGGGAACTATGGCTACACCTTC. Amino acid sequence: CASSSGRGNYGYTF.

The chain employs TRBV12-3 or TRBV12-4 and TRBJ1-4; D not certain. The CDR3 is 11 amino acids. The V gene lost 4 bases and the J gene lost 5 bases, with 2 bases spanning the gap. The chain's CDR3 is CASSSNEKLFF. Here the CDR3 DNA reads TGTGCCAGCAGTTCAAATGAAAAACTGTTTTTT.

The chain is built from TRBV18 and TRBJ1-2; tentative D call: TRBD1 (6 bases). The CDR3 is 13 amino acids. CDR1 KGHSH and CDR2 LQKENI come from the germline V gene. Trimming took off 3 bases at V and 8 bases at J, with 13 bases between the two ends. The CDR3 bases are TGTGCCAGCTCACCCGGTGCGGGGGGCGGCTACACCTTC. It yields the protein CASSPGAGGGYTF. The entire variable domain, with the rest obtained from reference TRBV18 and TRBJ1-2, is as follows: NAGVMQNPRHLVRRRGQEARLRCSPMKGHSHVYWYRQLPEEGLKFMVYLQKENIIDESGMPKERFSAEFPKEGPSILRIQQVVRGDSAAYFCASSPGAGGGYTFGSGTRLTVV.

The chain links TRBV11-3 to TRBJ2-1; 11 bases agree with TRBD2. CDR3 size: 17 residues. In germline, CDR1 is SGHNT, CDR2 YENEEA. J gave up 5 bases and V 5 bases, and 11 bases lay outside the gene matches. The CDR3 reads CASSGRLLAGGDNEQFF. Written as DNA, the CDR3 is TGTGCCAGCAGCGGGCGTCTTCTAGCGGGAGGTGACAATGAGCAGTTCTTC. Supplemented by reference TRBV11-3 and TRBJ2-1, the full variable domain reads EAGVVQSPRYKIIEKKQPVAFWCNPISGHNTLYWYLQNLGQGPELLIRYENEEAVDDSQLPKDRFSAERLKGVDSTLKIQPAELGDSAVYLCASSGRLLAGGDNEQFFGPGTRLTVL.